This entry concerns a single T cell receptor (beta chain). The data derive from a study of blood T cell repertoires in COVID-19. Study information: Sites in the United States, Italy and Spain provided acute and convalescent COVID-19 samples. In each case, the material was cDNA or gDNA derived from T cells, B-cell-depleted T cells, or PBMCs.

The V gene's germline CDR1 is KGHDR and CDR2 SFDVKD. Trimming shortened V by 5 bases and J by 2 bases, and 10 bases separated the two germline ends. The length of the CDR3 is 14 residues. Authors' analysis steps: Nucleated cell counts were estimated from reference gene primer amplification. Repertoires were generated with immunoSEQ multiplex PCR, while TCRdb's copy carries only in-frame clones and drops some. The DNA gave D and trimming, while V, J and clone size come from that table. The sample records tens of thousands of clones, around three quarters being singletons. Material for sequencing was peripheral blood. The chain couples TRBV24-1 to TRBJ2-3, with a tentative D call TRBD1 (5 bases). The origin of this receptor is a man in his sixties with active or convalescent COVID-19. The CDR3 DNA reads TGTGCCACCAGTGTTCAGGGCTTCACAGATACGCAGTATTTT. It encodes CATSVQGFTDTQYF.